Shown below are 7 T cell receptor beta chains from a single sample sequenced in a study of monozygotic twins with inflammatory bowel disease. For each CDR3 protein, TCRdb gives one entry from its re-call of the 5' RACE reads, without DNA. This table holds 300,000 to 450,000 distinct CDR3 sequences. The sample consisted of blood. The receptors originated from a human donor with ulcerative colitis or Crohn's disease, or a healthy co-twin of an affected twin (not recorded which).

V is TRBV29-1 and J is TRBJ1-2; without DNA, the TCRdb call of TRBD1 cannot be checked. There are 15 residues in the CDR3. The germline CDR1 and CDR2 sequences are SQVTM and ANQGSEA. The CDR3 region is CSVVWRDSIQGGYTF.

The chain joins TRBV19 to TRBJ2-1; TCRdb outputs TRBD1, but without DNA this stays unchecked. The CDR3 contains 16 residues. CDR1 and CDR2 from the germline V gene are LNHDA and SQIVND (reference sequence). The CDR3: CASSIDRGGGTNEQFF.

The J gene is TRBJ2-7, the V gene TRBV19; without DNA, the TCRdb call of TRBD1 cannot be checked. CDR3 length equals 16 residues. Germline CDR1 is LNHDA and CDR2 is SQIVND (reference sequence). The CDR3 spells CASSIFGQGGTYEQYF.

The chain carries TRBV20-1 and TRBJ1-1; absent DNA, TCRdb's TRBD1 call cannot be checked. The CDR3 consists of 15 residues. Germline V gene sequence: CDR1 DFQATT, CDR2 SNEGSKA (reference sequence). The CDR3 sequence: CSARDPNRGPTEAFF.

The V and J genes are TRBV7-2 and TRBJ2-5; no DNA is available, so the TRBD2 call from TCRdb remains unchecked. This CDR3 spans 17 amino acids. Germline loops: CDR1 SGHTA, CDR2 FQGNSA. The CDR3: CASSIQPGGGGPGTQYF. The complete variable domain, with remaining parts taken from reference TRBV7-2 and TRBJ2-5, reads GAGVSQSPSNKVTEKGKDVELRCDPISGHTALYWYRQSLGQGLEFLIYFQGNSAPDKSGLPSDRFSAERTGGSVSTLTIQRTQQEDSAVYLCASSIQPGGGGPGTQYFGPGTRLLVL.

V gene TRBV20-1 combines with J gene TRBJ2-5; TCRdb designates TRBD2, a call that cannot be tested without DNA. Germline CDR1 is DFQATT and CDR2 is SNEGSKA (reference sequence). CDR3 length equals 14 residues. The chain's CDR3 is CSAMRGPSRETQYF.

The chain couples TRBV30 to TRBJ2-7; TCRdb's assignment of TRBD1 cannot be checked, as there is no DNA. The germline V gene has CDR1 GTSNPN and CDR2 SVGIG (reference sequence). CDR3 length: 14 residues. The CDR3 protein is CAWRASGTGFKQYF.